Given below is one T cell receptor beta chain in context. This clone has a handful of counts. Its recognized antigen is unknown. No base-level quality is on record; no much larger clone is a single base apart. Library preparation used the immunoSEQ multiplex PCR assay. To provide template for TCR sequencing, every sample had RNA extracted and reverse transcribed into cDNA. First-strand cDNA was synthesized using SuperScript III with a 2:1 mix of oligo-dT and random hexamers. A synthetic immune receptor repertoire was used to measure amplification bias, and any remaining bias was corrected computationally. Regarding the original processing steps: Raw reads were preprocessed to remove errors, and CDR3 was defined by IMGT conventions from the conserved cysteine to phenylalanine. To get clonality, Shannon entropy was normalized by log2 of the number of productive unique TCRs and the result was subtracted from 1. Whether scalp clones were CD4 or CD8 was inferred by matching scalp TCRbeta sequences against CD4 and CD8 repertoires sorted from blood. This is the immuneACCESS table as TCRdb keeps it, with only in-frame sequences that have V and J called. A part of the clones is gone; compared with another copy, unresolved V genes explain less than half, and the rest is unexplained. V, J and clone size reflect that table, while D and trimming were determined from the DNA. The sample table contains fewer than 150,000 clones; only one count was recorded for around 82% of them. The leading ten clones occupy 20% to 25% of the sample.

The sample is drawn from a study of CD8+ T cells in alopecia areata (dated by TCRdb to 2017 to 2018). Context from the whole study: Treated patients were enrolled in an open-label pilot trial of oral tofacitinib at 5 to 10 mg twice daily for moderate-to-severe alopecia areata. Tofacitinib was given for 6 to 18 months, followed by 6 months of follow-up off drug to assess delayed response and recurrence. Disease severity in treated patients was measured with the SALT score, which quantifies the percentage of affected scalp surface area. The study used high-throughput TCRbeta sequencing to examine T cell clonal expansion in alopecia areata, in both the C3H/HeJ mouse model and human patients. On the human side, TCRbeta sequencing was run on scalp tissue and on sorted CD4+ and CD8+ peripheral blood T cells from healthy controls and from alopecia areata patients with either patchy or totalis/universalis disease. Patients on tofacitinib were biopsied at baseline and after 4 and 24 weeks of treatment, and several of the patients also had a later scalp biopsy. Scalp clonality was compared among normal scalp (n=4), patchy alopecia areata scalp (n=8), and alopecia totalis/universalis scalp (n=8). RNA came from the PAXgene miRNA kit for fixed scalp, the miRNeasy kit for PBMCs, and the RNeasy kit for mouse skin. TCRbeta CDR3 regions were amplified by immunoSEQ multiplex PCR using 35 Vbeta forward and 13 Jbeta reverse primers. General study outcomes and caveats: Tofacitinib significantly lowered scalp clonality and the number of expanded CD8+ clones among the top 100 scalp clones. Many expanded lesional clones persisted in scalp and blood during tofacitinib treatment, which may partly explain relapse after stopping treatment. Because the treated cohort was small and had just a single nonresponder, larger studies are needed to establish links between baseline CD8+ expansion and response. Unlike mouse skin, which is dominated by gammadelta T cells, normal human skin has resident alphabeta T cells that are also sequenced, and this complicates analysis of the scalp TCR repertoire. Compared with mice, TCR sequences shared between patients were less clear, possibly partly because of HLA diversity across the patient population. Compared with normal scalp, lesional scalp, particularly in alopecia totalis/universalis, had higher clonality and more expanded CD8+ clones, which suggests antigenic drive.

This specimen's time point label, interpreted: more than three weeks on oral tofacitinib. According to the study, the label for this sample's treatment or condition signals: oral pan-JAK inhibitor, 5-10 mg twice daily. Lesional scalp punch biopsies and peripheral blood were obtained from alopecia areata patients. PBMCs were separated by density centrifugation and stained for CD3, CD4 and CD8, after which CD4+ and CD8+ T cells were sorted on a FACSAria. The CDR3 runs 17 residues from the cysteine to the phenylalanine. Kept here is only the CDR3 DNA, which spans 51 bases and is read in frame from base 1. V was cut back by 4 bases and J by 6 bases, leaving a gap of 25 bases between them. From a lookup of the germline V gene, CDR1 and CDR2 are LGHNA and YSLEER.

The sample here was CD8+ T cells sorted from blood, taken at week 4, from a patient treated with tofacitinib. The chain is encoded by TRBV4-3 joined to TRBJ2-7; D gene: possibly TRBD1, on 6 matching bases. The origin of this receptor is a human donor with alopecia areata. The CDR3 corresponds to CASSPLSPGTFGVEQYF. DNA sequence: TGCGCCAGCAGCCCACTGAGTCCCGGGACATTCGGCGTCGAGCAGTACTTC.